The clone carrying this TCR beta chain appeared a single time. Its cognate antigen is unknown. This record comes from a study of T cell clonotyping in hematopoietic cell transplantation. Study at large: Cytoreduction preceded collection of pretransplant recipient samples. Findings and caveats of the study: CD4 and CD8 repertoire contributions could not be separated without sorting. Recipient TCR diversity dropped after transplant; expanded clonotypes rose from day 30 to 180. Graft donor and pretransplant recipient Inverse Simpson Index values predicted broader posttransplant TCR diversity.

Profiled with immunoSEQ multiplex PCR; TCRdb holds only in-frame clones, not every one. The data contain over 25,000 clones, 84% of them singletons. Time point described: recipient sample about 28 days before transplant, after cytoreduction. The CDR3 extends over 16 amino acids. Germline V gives CDR1 LGHNA, CDR2 YSLEER. The germline V and J ends were trimmed by 4 bases and 0 bases, with 15 bases remaining between them. The clonotype comes from a woman aged 60 to 75 with acute myeloid leukemia. Some clones in this sample may be carry-over from other donors' samples. Specimen: peripheral blood mononuclear cells, collected before stem cell transplant. V and J are TRBV4-3 and TRBJ1-1; D gene unclear. CDR3 sequence reads: CASSPGPGLLNTEAFF. CDR3 DNA: TGCGCCAGCAGCCCGGGCCCCGGACTTCTGAACACTGAAGCTTTCTTT.